The present T cell receptor (beta chain) was sequenced within a study of T cell clonotyping in hematopoietic cell transplantation (dated by TCRdb to the early 2020s). Some background on the complete study: In the study, around 140 blood samples were gathered from over 30 consecutive transplant recipients and their related donors. Recruitment of patients ran from late 2015 to early 2017, and follow-up continued until late 2020 or until death.

Note on this clone: The specificity of this receptor is unknown. Nothing much larger sits one base from this clone, and base qualities are not available.

General study outcomes and caveats: After transplant, TCR diversity in recipients dropped, and pathologically expanded clonotypes increased progressively from day 30 to day 180. Broader posttransplant TCR repertoire diversity was predicted by donor and pretransplant recipient Inverse Simpson Index values. The sample size was limited and the cells went unsorted, which meant the CD4 and CD8 repertoire contributions could not be told apart. Only a small fraction of recipient repertoires overlapped donor repertoires, with over 97% appearing de novo at the given depth.

The immunoSEQ assay, a bias-controlled multiplex PCR using V- and J-specific primers, was used to amplify TCR beta CDR3 regions from genomic DNA. A proprietary barcode and Illumina adapter sequences were added to the CDR3 amplicons in a second PCR step. CDR3 libraries were sequenced on an Illumina MiSeq instrument. The paper's processing steps were these. immunoSEQ Analyzer 3.0 was used for export and quality control, with R Bioconductor and Immunarch used for downstream analyses. Only productive rearrangements in the normalized downsampled data set went into calculating the repertoire metrics. Pathologically expanded clonotypes were defined as those larger than 5 templates in the normalized cohort. The Inverse Simpson Index served as the measure of repertoire diversity. To capture all clonotypes, the CMV-specificity analyses were run on the non-normalized data set. This immuneACCESS table, as held by TCRdb, lists in-frame sequences with V and J called but not all clones. Of the missing ones, under half trace to an unresolved V gene in checked studies; the others have no known cause. Clone size and the V and J calls come from that table; the DNA yielded D and trimming. The sample table contains about 18,000 clones; only one count was recorded for roughly three quarters of them. The ten largest clones add up to about 14% of the sample.

Related transplant donors provided blood samples for TCR beta sequencing. Using Nuclei Lysis Solution, genomic DNA was extracted from unfractionated peripheral blood mononuclear cells that were either fresh or cryopreserved. Looking up the germline V gene yields CDR1 LGHNA and CDR2 YSLEER. Here V drops 1 base and J drops 13 bases, and the junction holds 8 bases not matched to any gene. Its CDR3 holds 14 amino acids, cysteine through phenylalanine. Only CDR3 DNA is held: 42 bases, read in frame from base 1. Sequencing was carried out using peripheral blood mononuclear cells. The TCR was taken from a man aged 55 to 70 in good health. Some clones in this sample may be carry-over from other donors' samples. The sequence is built from TRBV4-3 and TRBJ2-5; the junction holds 11 bases that match TRBD2. The nucleotide sequence is given as TGCGCCAGCAGCCAAGGGGTTTCTAGCGGGAGGCCGTACTTC. Its translation is CASSQGVSSGRPYF.